The 24 T cell receptor beta chains listed next were all sequenced from one sample in a study of cytomegalovirus exposure and HLA in healthy donors. Researchers ran the PCR with 60 Vbeta and 13 Jbeta primers. Assay: immunoSEQ multiplex PCR; the TCRdb copy retains only in-frame clones and omits some. The repertoire holds 130,000 to 150,000 clones, around 79% seen once, with around 0.7% in the top ten. Sequencing used PBMCs. These receptors all come from a male donor in good health and CMV-seronegative.

This clone was seen just once. The chain employs TRBV25-1 and TRBJ1-4, with 7 bases lining up with TRBD1. This CDR3 is built from 16 residues. Germline CDR1 is MGHDK and CDR2 is SYGVNS. V lost 3 bases, J lost 8 bases, and 12 bases stayed unmatched. The DNA for the CDR3 is TGTGCCAGCAGTGATAGGGCTAAGGGGGCACGGGAAAAACTGTTTTTT. This gives the protein CASSDRAKGAREKLFF.

V usage is TRBV7-3 and J usage is TRBJ2-5, with 15 bases lining up with TRBD2. Germline CDR1 and CDR2: SGHTA and FQGTGA. V gave up 5 bases and J gave up 1 base; unmatched junction bases: 2. The CDR3 runs to 16 residues. The CDR3 DNA follows: TGTGCCAGCAGCCCGGGACTAGCGGGAGGCCAAGAGACCCAGTACTTC. The encoded protein is CASSPGLAGGQETQYF.

The sample holds one count of this clone. This chain joins TRBV27 and TRBJ1-5; 8 positions agree with TRBD1. CDR3 length: 13 amino acids. The V gene's germline CDR1 is MNHEY and CDR2 SMNVEV (reference sequence). V shed 6 bases, J shed 4 bases, and the junction held 2 bases outside the gene matches. The CDR3, as DNA: TGTGCCAGCAGGAACAGGGGGAATCAGCCCCAGCATTTT. Its protein product is CASRNRGNQPQHF.

This clone was detected a few times. The chain employs TRBV27 and TRBJ1-2, with D perhaps matching TRBD1 (5 bases). The germline V gene encodes CDR1 MNHEY and CDR2 SMNVEV (reference sequence). This CDR3 region has 14 residues. V lost 2 bases and J 3 bases, leaving 10 bases between the germline ends. The CDR3 nucleotides read TGTGCCAGCAGTTTAGGGGGGGAAGACTATGGCTACACCTTC. Protein product: CASSLGGEDYGYTF.

The CDR3 loop is CASNIPRSGSNQPQHF. The CDR3 region has the DNA TGTGCCAGCAACATCCCACGCAGCGGAAGCAATCAGCCCCAGCATTTT. This rearrangement joins TRBV6-6 to TRBJ1-5, with unresolved D. CDR1 MNHNY and CDR2 SVGAGI come from the germline V gene (reference sequence). This CDR3 has 16 residues. The V end was cut by 7 bases, the J end by 1 base, with 17 bases between.

The chain carries TRBV10-3 and TRBJ1-5; D is unclear. The CDR3 has 13 amino acids. V lost 7 bases, J lost 2 bases, and 9 bases lay in between. Germline V gene sequence: CDR1 ENHRY, CDR2 SYGVKD. Written as DNA, the CDR3 is TGTGCCATCAATCCGGGAGGCAATCAGCCCCAGCATTTT. As protein: CAINPGGNQPQHF.

This chain links TRBV11-3 with TRBJ2-1, with TRBD1 matching 9 bases. Germline trimming cut 5 bases from V and 7 bases from J; bases unmatched to any gene: 6. There are 14 residues in the CDR3. The germline gives CDR1 SGHNT, CDR2 YENEEA. The CDR3 DNA reads TGTGCCAGCAGCGGGACAGGGATTAGGAATGAGCAGTTCTTC. This encodes CASSGTGIRNEQFF.

The genes are TRBV30 and TRBJ1-6; 7 nucleotides agree with TRBD1. Germline V lookup: CDR1 GTSNPN, CDR2 SVGIG (reference sequence). Trimming at V came to 0 bases and at J to 7 bases, leaving 12 bases not matched to a gene. The CDR3 loop spans 17 amino acids. CDR3 nucleotide sequence: TGTGCCTGGAGTGTAACCCCCAGACAGGGCGGGAATTCACCCCTCCACTTT. It translates to CAWSVTPRQGGNSPLHF. The whole variable domain, remainder taken from reference TRBV30 and TRBJ1-6, is SQTIHQWPATLVQPVGSPLSLECTVEGTSNPNLYWYRQAAGRGLQLLFYSVGIGQISSEVPQNLSASRPQDRQFILSSKKLLLSDSGFYLCAWSVTPRQGGNSPLHFGNGTRLTVT.

The genes are TRBV7-8 and TRBJ1-2; D remains ambiguous. Germline V gene sequence: CDR1 SGHVS, CDR2 FQNEAQ. The germline V and J ends were trimmed by 1 base and 4 bases, with 13 bases remaining between them. This CDR3 has 15 amino acids. The CDR3, as DNA: TGTGCCAGCAGCTTAGTTCCGGGATTAAGCTATGGCTACACCTTC. This gives the protein CASSLVPGLSYGYTF. Complete variable domain (other parts from reference TRBV7-8 and TRBJ1-2): GAGVSQSPRYKVAKRGQDVALRCDPISGHVSLFWYQQALGQGPEFLTYFQNEAQLDKSGLPSDRFFAERPEGSVSTLKIQRTQQEDSAVYLCASSLVPGLSYGYTFGSGTRLTVV.

For this clone: Sequence at one end of the junction differs from germline and may be a read error. At the DNA level, this CDR3 is encoded by other sequences in the same sample as well. This chain links TRBV19 with TRBJ1-1; no reliable D call. The CDR3 sequence is 13 residues long. Germline V gene sequence: CDR1 LNHDA, CDR2 SQIVND (reference sequence). The CDR3 DNA reads TGTGCCAGTTCCCCGTCCGGGTACACTGAAGCCTTCTTT. Protein: CASSPSGYTEAFF.

V and J are TRBV9 and TRBJ1-2, with 7 bases lining up with TRBD1. CDR3 length: 15 amino acids. Germline V CDR1 and CDR2: SGDLS, YYNGEE. The junction had 5 bases not matched to a gene; V was cut back by 3 bases and J by 0 bases. CDR3 bases: TGTGCCAGCAGCGAATGGGACAGAACTAACTATGGCTACACCTTC. Protein sequence: CASSEWDRTNYGYTF. Supplemented by reference TRBV9 and TRBJ1-2, the full variable domain reads DSGVTQTPKHLITATGQRVTLRCSPRSGDLSVYWYQQSLDQGLQFLIQYYNGEERAKGNILERFSAQQFPDLHSELNLSSLELGDSALYFCASSEWDRTNYGYTFGSGTRLTVV.

The sample holds one count of this clone. The V and J genes are TRBV5-8 and TRBJ2-1, with 10 bases identical to TRBD1. This CDR3 contains 16 residues. After removal of 2 bases from V and 6 bases from J, the junction contained 8 bases not matched to a gene. In germline, CDR1 is SGHTS, CDR2 YDEGEE. The CDR3 nucleotides read TGTGCCAGCAGCTTAGCCCGGGACAGGGGTATCAATGAGCAGTTCTTC. Its protein product is CASSLARDRGINEQFF.

This sequence joins TRBV19 and TRBJ2-2, with TRBD1 matching 7 bases. J was trimmed by 0 bases and V by 5 bases; bases with no gene match: 15. The length of the CDR3 is 19 residues. Germline CDR1 and CDR2: LNHDA and SQIVND (reference sequence). In nucleotides, the CDR3 is TGTGCCAGTAGTTCTCGGGACAGCCAACCTATTCCGAACACCGGGGAGCTGTTTTTT. This codes for CASSSRDSQPIPNTGELFF.

This clone is a singleton in its sample. The chain carries TRBV10-3 and TRBJ2-1; 12 bases are a match to TRBD2. Germline V gene sequence: CDR1 ENHRY, CDR2 SYGVKD. The CDR3 contains 16 residues. The trim removed 2 bases at V and 5 bases at J, leaving 4 bases unmatched. The CDR3 spells CAISEGLAGTNNEQFF. CDR3 DNA sequence: TGTGCCATCAGTGAGGGACTAGCGGGAACCAACAATGAGCAGTTCTTC.

The gene calls are TRBV14 and TRBJ1-4; TRBD1 agrees at 9 bases. CDR1 and CDR2 (germline): SGHDN, FVKESK. V lost 4 bases, J lost 7 bases, and 7 bases stayed unmatched. The CDR3 extends over 15 amino acids. CDR3 sequence: CASSLVGQGREKLFF. DNA for the CDR3: TGTGCCAGCAGCCTTGTGGGACAGGGTCGTGAAAAACTGTTTTTT.

This clone has only one observation. This sequence joins TRBV6-6 and TRBJ1-1; D is undetermined. Germline assignment: CDR1 MNHNY and CDR2 SVGAGI (reference sequence). The CDR3 length is 12 residues. V was shortened by 1 base and J by 3 bases, with 3 bases between the two germline ends. This CDR3 reads CASSYFDTEAFF. The CDR3 region has the DNA TGTGCCAGCAGTTACTTCGACACTGAAGCTTTCTTT.

The chain links TRBV5-5 to TRBJ1-4, with D maybe TRBD1 (6 bases). Germline CDR1 reads SGHKS; CDR2 reads YYEKEE (reference sequence). The CDR3 extends over 15 amino acids. V lost 0 bases and J 0 bases, leaving 6 bases between the germline ends. For the CDR3, the DNA is TGTGCCAGCAGCTTGGGGACAGCAACTAATGAAAAACTGTTTTTT. This sequence encodes CASSLGTATNEKLFF.

The chain is built from TRBV11-2 and TRBJ2-7, with 9 positions matching TRBD2. Trimming took 4 bases from V and 5 from J; bases not matched to a gene: 0. CDR3 size: 12 residues. Germline CDR1 reads SGHAT; CDR2 reads FQNNGV. The CDR3 sequence is CASSSSGNEQYF. The CDR3 DNA is TGTGCCAGCAGCTCTAGCGGGAACGAGCAGTACTTC. Based on the CDR3 plus reference TRBV11-2 and TRBJ2-7, the full variable domain is EAGVAQSPRYKIIEKRQSVAFWCNPISGHATLYWYQQILGQGPKLLIQFQNNGVVDDSQLPKDRFSAERLKGVDSTLKIQPAKLEDSAVYLCASSSSGNEQYFGPGTRLTVT.

This rearrangement joins TRBV9 to TRBJ2-1; 8 bases fit TRBD2. CDR1 SGDLS and CDR2 YYNGEE come from the germline V gene. J gave up 7 bases and V 4 bases, and 13 bases lay outside the gene matches. The CDR3 loop spans 16 amino acids. The CDR3 protein is CASSPGLGGDGNEQFF. The CDR3 nucleotides are TGTGCCAGCAGCCCGGGACTAGGAGGCGACGGGAATGAGCAGTTCTTC. Together with reference TRBV9 and TRBJ2-1, the CDR3 gives the full variable domain: DSGVTQTPKHLITATGQRVTLRCSPRSGDLSVYWYQQSLDQGLQFLIQYYNGEERAKGNILERFSAQQFPDLHSELNLSSLELGDSALYFCASSPGLGGDGNEQFFGPGTRLTVL.

This chain joins TRBV25-1 and TRBJ1-2, with 8 bases aligning to TRBD1. J was trimmed by 4 bases and V by 3 bases; bases with no gene match: 7. CDR1 is MGHDK, CDR2 SYGVNS, per germline. CDR3 length: 15 residues. The CDR3 coding sequence is TGTGCCAGCAGTGATACAGGGGGTCGGGGCTATGGCTACACCTTC. Residues: CASSDTGGRGYGYTF.

This clone occurred once. The chain is built from TRBV14 and TRBJ1-2, with D possibly TRBD1 on 5 matching bases. Germline loops: CDR1 SGHDN, CDR2 FVKESK. With 4 bases removed from V and 8 bases from J, the gap between germline ends came to 20 bases. The CDR3 has 15 residues. Here the CDR3 DNA reads TGTGCCAGCAGCCCTCGGGGGAGAAATGGAGAAGGCTACACCTTC. Encoded protein: CASSPRGRNGEGYTF.

With respect to this clone: One end of the junction is discordant with germline, which a read error may explain. V gene TRBV7-9 combines with J gene TRBJ1-2; D possibly corresponds to TRBD1 (5 bases). The CDR3 covers 16 residues. The germline gives CDR1 SEHNR, CDR2 FQNEAQ (reference sequence). Here the CDR3 reads CSSSILGAENTYGYTF. The CDR3 bases are TGTTCCAGCAGCATTTTAGGGGCCGAAAATACCTATGGCTACACCTTC.

The sample holds a few counts of this clone. The J gene is TRBJ1-2, the V gene TRBV6-5, with 7 bases matching TRBD1. The CDR3 is 14 residues long. CDR1 MNHEY and CDR2 SVGAGI come from the germline V gene. The trim removed 7 bases at V and 0 bases at J, leaving 5 bases unmatched. The CDR3 here is CASTDRVANYGYTF. DNA for the CDR3: TGTGCCAGCACCGACAGGGTGGCTAACTATGGCTACACCTTC.

This clone has a handful of counts. This chain joins TRBV30 and TRBJ1-5, with 10 bases identical to TRBD1. V trimming: 2 bases; J trimming: 0 bases; junction bases outside the gene matches: 10. This CDR3 contains 18 residues. Germline V gene data show CDR1 as GTSNPN and CDR2 as SVGIG (reference sequence). CDR3 in DNA: TGTGCCTGGAGTTCGTGGGGACAGGGGACCATTAGCAATCAGCCCCAGCATTTT. Translated: CAWSSWGQGTISNQPQHF. The variable domain in full, completed from reference TRBV30 and TRBJ1-5, reads SQTIHQWPATLVQPVGSPLSLECTVEGTSNPNLYWYRQAAGRGLQLLFYSVGIGQISSEVPQNLSASRPQDRQFILSSKKLLLSDSGFYLCAWSSWGQGTISNQPQHFGDGTRLSIL.